The 2 T cell receptor beta chains below were found in one sample sequenced in a study of blood T cells in healthy people across ages. A second roughly 6 to 12 cycle PCR used barcoded and J-beta primers. Each CDR3 protein gets one entry after TCRdb re-called the 5' RACE reads with MiXCR. The data contain more than 650,000 distinct CDR3 sequences, about 24% of them singletons. The specimen sequenced was blood. These receptors all come from a man aged 65-85 years in good health.

This clonotype came up a few times. Here the CDR3 DNA reads TGTGCCAGCAGCTTAGAACCAGTCTCTTACGAGCAGTACTTC. Its translation is CASSLEPVSYEQYF. The chain carries TRBV7-6 and TRBJ2-1; no firm D call. The J call is uncertain, as TRBJ2-7 better fits the DNA end. The CDR3 is 14 residues long. Germline CDR1 reads SGHVS; CDR2 reads FNYEAQ.

This chain joins TRBV7-8 and TRBJ2-5; the match to TRBD1 covers 10 bases. CDR1 is SGHVS, CDR2 FQNEAQ, per germline. V lost 8 bases and J lost 3; bases outside the gene matches: 12. This CDR3 is 16 amino acids long. The CDR3 DNA sequence: TGTGCCAGCCCTAACGCCCCTGGACAGGGGGAAGAGACCCAGTACTTC. Protein: CASPNAPGQGEETQYF.